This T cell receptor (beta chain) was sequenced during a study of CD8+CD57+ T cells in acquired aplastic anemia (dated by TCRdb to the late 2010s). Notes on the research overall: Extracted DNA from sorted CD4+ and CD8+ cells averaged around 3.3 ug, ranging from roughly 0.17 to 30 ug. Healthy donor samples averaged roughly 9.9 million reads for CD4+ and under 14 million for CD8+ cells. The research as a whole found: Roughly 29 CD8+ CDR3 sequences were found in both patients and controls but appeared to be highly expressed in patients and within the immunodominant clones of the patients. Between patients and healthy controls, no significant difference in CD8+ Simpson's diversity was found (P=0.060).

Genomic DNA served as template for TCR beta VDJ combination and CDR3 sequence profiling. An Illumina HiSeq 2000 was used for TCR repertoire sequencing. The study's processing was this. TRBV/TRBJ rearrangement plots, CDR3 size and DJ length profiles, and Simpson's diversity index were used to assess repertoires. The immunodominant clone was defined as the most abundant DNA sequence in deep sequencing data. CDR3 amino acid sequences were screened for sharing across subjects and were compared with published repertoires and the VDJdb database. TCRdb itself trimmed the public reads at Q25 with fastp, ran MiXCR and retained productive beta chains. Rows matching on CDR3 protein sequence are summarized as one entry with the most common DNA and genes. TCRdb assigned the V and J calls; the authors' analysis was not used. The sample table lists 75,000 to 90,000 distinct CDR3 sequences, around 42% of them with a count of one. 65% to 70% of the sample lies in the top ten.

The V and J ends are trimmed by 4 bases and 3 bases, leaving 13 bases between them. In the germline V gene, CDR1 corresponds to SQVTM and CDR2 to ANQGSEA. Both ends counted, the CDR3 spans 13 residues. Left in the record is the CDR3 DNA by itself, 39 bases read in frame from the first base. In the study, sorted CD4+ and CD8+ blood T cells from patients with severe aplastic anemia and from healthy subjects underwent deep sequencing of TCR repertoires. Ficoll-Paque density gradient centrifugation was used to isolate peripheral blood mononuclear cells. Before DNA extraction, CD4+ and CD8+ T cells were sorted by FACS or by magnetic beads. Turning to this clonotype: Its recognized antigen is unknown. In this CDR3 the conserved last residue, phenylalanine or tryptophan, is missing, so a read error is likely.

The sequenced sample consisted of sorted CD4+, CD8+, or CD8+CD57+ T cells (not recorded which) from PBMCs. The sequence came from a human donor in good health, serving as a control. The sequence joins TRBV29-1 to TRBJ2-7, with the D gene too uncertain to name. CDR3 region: CSVVVPADYEQYL. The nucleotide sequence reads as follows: TGCAGCGTTGTTGTGCCGGCTGACTACGAGCAGTACCTC.